Described below is a single T cell receptor beta chain sequence and its context. What it recognizes is unknown. The PCR made use of 60 Vbeta and 13 Jbeta primers. Repertoires were generated with immunoSEQ multiplex PCR, while TCRdb's copy carries only in-frame clones and drops some. The sample lists some 200,000 clones, 75% to 90% occurring once. Germline V gene lookup returns CDR1 LNHDA and CDR2 SQIVND (reference sequence). The CDR3 runs 17 residues. Deletions cut 4 bases from V and 0 bases from J, with 17 bases between. This entry is derived from a study of cytomegalovirus exposure and HLA in healthy donors. Study-wide results and limits: Later analysis demonstrated an association between a missense DCLRE1C variant and TCR beta V- and J-gene trimming. Indistinguishable V segments such as TRBV6-2 and TRBV6-3 were excluded.

This TCR derives from a woman aged 45-65 years in good health and CMV-seropositive. The sequenced sample consisted of PBMCs. V and J are TRBV19 and TRBJ2-3; maybe TRBD1 (5 bases). In DNA form, the CDR3 reads TGTGCCAGTAGTACCCTTTTGGGGCGGAGCAGCACAGATACGCAGTATTTT. It is translated as CASSTLLGRSSTDTQYF.